The following is a TCR beta chain sequence with its context. Its target is unknown. The CDR3 has 17 amino acids. From germline, CDR1 is SEHNR and CDR2 FQNEAQ (reference sequence). UMI-labeled 5' RACE was used, and it produced the TCR beta libraries. TCRdb reanalyzed the 5' RACE reads and collapses them to one entry per CDR3 protein, without DNA. The repertoire table contains 8,500 to 14,000 distinct CDR3 sequences. The data belong to a study of human CD8 memory T cell subsets. Study-level results: In contrast to effector memory cells, stem-like memory and precursor exhausted T cells had similarly high diversity.

This TCR was recovered from a human donor in good health. The specimen sequenced was CD8+ T cells from PBMCs. J is TRBJ2-1 and V is TRBV7-9; TCRdb indicates TRBD2, and absent DNA this call remains unverified. The CDR3 reads CASSPPPGYSSYNEQFF.